This T cell receptor (beta chain) is from a study of sequential checkpoint blockade in melanoma. As for the study in general: First-line arms were nivolumab then ipilimumab, or the reverse, randomized 1:1. After both sequences, patients received maintenance nivolumab.

Treatment: randomized to nivolumab then ipilimumab (arm A) or the reverse (arm B). DNA-damaging chemotherapy had not been given to any patient beforehand. Live CD3+CD8+ CD19− CD56− cells were sorted from PBMCs. CDR1 and CDR2 from the germline V gene are SGHNT and YYREEE (reference sequence). The CDR3 has 12 amino acids. The V and J ends lost 1 base and 3 bases respectively, with 5 bases between them. Profiling relied on immunoSEQ multiplex PCR, and the TCRdb table lists in-frame clones only, not all of them. The table includes approximately 14,000 clones, under 85% detected once. The TCR sequence derives from a human donor with melanoma. The chain has TRBV5-4 and TRBJ2-7; D is undetermined. Specimen: CD8+ T cells sorted from blood (inferred from file names), collected from a patient given nivolumab and ipilimumab in sequence. The CDR3 is CASSLNLYEQYF. DNA for the CDR3: TGTGCCAGCAGCTTGAATCTCTACGAGCAGTACTTC. Drawing the rest from reference TRBV5-4 and TRBJ2-7, the complete variable domain is ETGVTQSPTHLIKTRGQQVTLRCSSQSGHNTVSWYQQALGQGPQFIFQYYREEENGRGNFPPRFSGLQFPNYSSELNVNALELDDSALYLCASSLNLYEQYFGPGTRLTVT.